The text below deals with one T cell receptor beta chain. The data are from a study of cytomegalovirus exposure and HLA in healthy donors. The PCR employed 60 Vbeta primers together with 13 Jbeta primers. Profiled with immunoSEQ multiplex PCR; TCRdb holds only in-frame clones, not every one. The sample carries approximately 80,000 clones, about three quarters recorded once. This CDR3 contains 15 residues. The V end was cut by 6 bases, the J end by 2 bases, with 18 bases between. Per germline, CDR1 SQVTM and CDR2 ANQGSEA. The sequencing input was PBMCs. The chain recombines TRBV29-1 with TRBJ2-3, with D perhaps TRBD2 (5 bases). The sequence came from a male donor in good health and CMV-seropositive. The CDR3 DNA reads as TGCAGCGTCCTCGGCCGGGGTAGCTTCACAGATACGCAGTATTTT. Translation: CSVLGRGSFTDTQYF.